The 19 T cell receptor beta chains reported below all come from one sample, sequenced in a study of T cell responses to AZD1222 COVID-19 vaccine. Produced via immunoSEQ multiplex PCR; TCRdb's table is partial and in-frame only. The sample contains over 100,000 clones, roughly 84% of which appear only once. Source: peripheral blood, taken on day 0 of AZD1222 vaccination. These receptor sequences come from an adult in good health.

The chain employs TRBV11-3 and TRBJ1-2, with 7 bases fitting TRBD1. V was pared by 5 bases and J by 5 bases, with 5 bases of the junction left unmatched. Germline loops: CDR1 SGHNT, CDR2 YENEEA. The CDR3 runs to 13 residues. The CDR3: CASSQRQGYGYTF. The CDR3 region has the DNA TGTGCCAGCAGCCAGCGACAGGGATATGGCTACACCTTC.

The V and J genes are TRBV7-9 and TRBJ1-5, with a possible D match to TRBD1 (6 bases). CDR1 is SEHNR, CDR2 FQNEAQ, per germline (reference sequence). The germline V and J ends were trimmed by 1 base and 4 bases, with 14 bases remaining between them. The CDR3 has 16 residues. The CDR3 here is CASSLGWDKENQPQHF. DNA of the CDR3: TGTGCCAGCAGCTTAGGGTGGGACAAGGAAAATCAGCCCCAGCATTTT.

In this sample, this clone turned up a few times. V and J are TRBV6-6 and TRBJ1-3, with 9 nucleotides matching TRBD1. The V gene end was trimmed by 7 bases and the J gene end by 0 bases; junction bases not matched to a gene: 7. This CDR3 comprises 16 residues. Germline values: CDR1 MNHNY, CDR2 SVGAGI (reference sequence). CDR3 protein: CASNPQGAYSGNTIYF. DNA of the CDR3: TGTGCCAGCAACCCACAGGGGGCCTACTCTGGAAACACCATATATTTT.

The chain joins TRBV6-6 to TRBJ2-3; a weak D match, TRBD2 (6 bases). The germline V and J ends were trimmed by 10 bases and 2 bases, with 19 bases remaining between them. The CDR3 sequence is 15 residues long. The germline gives CDR1 MNHNY, CDR2 SVGAGI (reference sequence). Written as DNA, the CDR3 is TGTGCCACACGGAGGGGTGCATCCCCCACAGATACGCAGTATTTT. It specifies CATRRGASPTDTQYF.

The rearrangement uses TRBV18 and TRBJ1-3; tentatively, D is TRBD1 (6 bases). V was pared by 3 bases and J by 0 bases, with 15 bases between. This CDR3 has 17 amino acids. The germline V gene encodes CDR1 KGHSH and CDR2 LQKENI. The CDR3 coding sequence is TGTGCCAGCTCACCCTTGGACAGCGACTTCTCTGGAAACACCATATATTTT. Amino acids: CASSPLDSDFSGNTIYF.

This clone was detected a few times. The genes are TRBV6-5 and TRBJ2-3; maybe TRBD2 (5 bases). The CDR3 loop spans 12 amino acids. Germline loops: CDR1 MNHEY, CDR2 SVGAGI. Trimming pared 8 bases from V and 0 bases from J, leaving 6 bases between. The CDR3 DNA sequence: TGTGCCAGCCGGGGAAGCACAGATACGCAGTATTTT. It is translated as CASRGSTDTQYF.

This chain uses TRBV2 with TRBJ1-1; D is unclear. The CDR3 sequence is 14 residues long. V was pared by 5 bases and J by 0 bases, with 10 bases between. CDR1 is SNHLY and CDR2 is FYNNEI in the germline V gene. CDR3 sequence reads: CASSSLNMNTEAFF. The CDR3 coding sequence is TGTGCCAGCAGTAGCTTGAACATGAACACTGAAGCTTTCTTT. The complete variable domain, with remaining parts taken from reference TRBV2 and TRBJ1-1, reads EPEVTQTPSHQVTQMGQEVILRCVPISNHLYFYWYRQILGQKVEFLVSFYNNEISEKSEIFDDQFSVERPDGSNFTLKIRSTKLEDSAMYFCASSSLNMNTEAFFGQGTRLTVV.

The V and J genes are TRBV5-1 and TRBJ2-1, with unresolved D. This CDR3 contains 16 residues. Germline assignment: CDR1 SGHRS and CDR2 YFSETQ. Trimming stripped 0 bases from V and 4 bases from J, with 14 bases between. DNA for the CDR3: TGCGCCAGCAGCTTGGAGGCAATAAATTCATACAATGAGCAGTTCTTC. As protein: CASSLEAINSYNEQFF.

The CDR3 DNA sequence: TGTGCCAGCAGTTCGACAGGGTGGTCGGGCGAGCAGTACTTC. It encodes CASSSTGWSGEQYF. J is TRBJ2-7 and V is TRBV6-5, with 7 bases aligning to TRBD1. The V segment lost 4 bases and the J segment 6 bases; nucleotides outside the gene matches: 9. The length of the CDR3 is 14 residues. Germline lookup yields CDR1 MNHEY and CDR2 SVGAGI.

The chain is built from TRBV24-1 and TRBJ2-1; 13 nucleotides line up with TRBD2. Germline assignment: CDR1 KGHDR and CDR2 SFDVKD. Unmatched junction bases numbered 4, after V lost 2 bases and J lost 7 bases. CDR3 length: 16 residues. The CDR3 DNA is TGTGCCACCAGTGATTGGACTAGCGGGAGTATGAATGAGCAGTTCTTC. Its protein product is CATSDWTSGSMNEQFF.

This rearrangement joins TRBV9 to TRBJ2-1; a weak D match, TRBD2 (5 bases). The CDR3 contains 13 residues. CDR1 is SGDLS and CDR2 is YYNGEE in the germline V gene. Trimming took 2 bases from V and 3 from J, leaving 6 bases between them. CDR3 sequence (DNA): TGTGCCAGCAGCGTCCGGGACTACAATGAGCAGTTCTTC. This codes for CASSVRDYNEQFF.

The gene calls are TRBV12-3 or TRBV12-4 and TRBJ2-1, with 10 bases fitting TRBD1. CDR3 size: 13 residues. With V trimmed by 7 bases and J by 7 bases, 4 bases remained unmatched. CDR3 region: CASTGQGRNEQFF. In DNA, the CDR3 is TGTGCCAGCACGGGACAGGGGAGAAATGAGCAGTTCTTC.

The chain combines TRBV3-1 (or the pseudogene TRBV3-2) with TRBJ1-5; 7 bases line up with TRBD1. CDR1 and CDR2 (germline): LGHDT, YNNKEL (reference sequence). This CDR3 is 19 amino acids long. V lost 2 bases, J lost 2 bases, and 15 bases stayed unmatched. CDR3 residues: CASSQSPEGGRSGNQPQHF. Here the CDR3 DNA reads TGTGCCAGCAGCCAAAGCCCCGAAGGGGGCAGGAGCGGCAATCAGCCCCAGCATTTT.

This sequence joins TRBV5-8 and TRBJ2-1; perhaps D is TRBD1 or TRBD2 (5 bases each). The V end was cut by 4 bases, the J end by 0 bases, with 14 bases between. CDR1 and CDR2 (germline): SGHTS, YDEGEE. The CDR3 sequence is 16 residues long. The CDR3, as DNA: TGTGCCAGCAGCGTCCGGGACCTTAGCTCCTACAATGAGCAGTTCTTC. Translation: CASSVRDLSSYNEQFF.

V and J are TRBV9 and TRBJ2-1; possible D gene TRBD2, 5 bases. Germline V lookup: CDR1 SGDLS, CDR2 YYNGEE. CDR3 length equals 17 residues. The V end was cut by 2 bases, the J end by 0 bases, with 15 bases between. The CDR3 nucleotides are TGTGCCAGCAGCGTTACGAGTACTGGGAGCTCCTACAATGAGCAGTTCTTC. It codes for CASSVTSTGSSYNEQFF.

This clone was observed a few times. V and J are TRBV7-2 and TRBJ1-4; 7 bases match TRBD1. The CDR3 runs 19 residues. Per the germline V gene, CDR1 is SGHTA and CDR2 is FQGNSA. J lost 0 bases, V lost 1 base, and 11 bases had no gene match. The CDR3 DNA reads TGTGCCAGCAGCTTAGTCCCGTCGGCGACAGGGACAACTAATGAAAAACTGTTTTTT. Its translation: CASSLVPSATGTTNEKLFF.

The V gene is TRBV4-2, the J gene TRBJ2-2; maybe TRBD2 (6 bases). Per germline, CDR1 LGHNA and CDR2 YNFKEQ. V lost 0 bases, J lost 6 bases, and 11 bases lay in between. CDR3 length: 15 residues. CDR3 in amino acids: CASSQDFAGPGELFF. In DNA, the CDR3 is TGTGCCAGCAGCCAAGATTTCGCGGGGCCCGGGGAGCTGTTTTTT.

The CDR3 DNA reads TGCGCCAGCAGCCAAGCGGGGACAGGAACTTACGAGCAGTACGTC. Translated, it gives CASSQAGTGTYEQYV. The V call is TRBV4-1, the J call TRBJ2-7; 8 bases agree with TRBD1. This CDR3 spans 15 amino acids. Germline V lookup: CDR1 MGHRA, CDR2 YSYEKL. With 1 base clipped from V and 4 bases from J, the junction kept 6 bases outside the gene matches.

The chain is built from TRBV21-1 and TRBJ1-6. TRBV21-1 is a documented pseudogene. This CDR3 comprises 9 residues. DNA for the CDR3: TGTGCCACTAATTCACCCCTCCACTTT. As protein: CATNSPLHF.